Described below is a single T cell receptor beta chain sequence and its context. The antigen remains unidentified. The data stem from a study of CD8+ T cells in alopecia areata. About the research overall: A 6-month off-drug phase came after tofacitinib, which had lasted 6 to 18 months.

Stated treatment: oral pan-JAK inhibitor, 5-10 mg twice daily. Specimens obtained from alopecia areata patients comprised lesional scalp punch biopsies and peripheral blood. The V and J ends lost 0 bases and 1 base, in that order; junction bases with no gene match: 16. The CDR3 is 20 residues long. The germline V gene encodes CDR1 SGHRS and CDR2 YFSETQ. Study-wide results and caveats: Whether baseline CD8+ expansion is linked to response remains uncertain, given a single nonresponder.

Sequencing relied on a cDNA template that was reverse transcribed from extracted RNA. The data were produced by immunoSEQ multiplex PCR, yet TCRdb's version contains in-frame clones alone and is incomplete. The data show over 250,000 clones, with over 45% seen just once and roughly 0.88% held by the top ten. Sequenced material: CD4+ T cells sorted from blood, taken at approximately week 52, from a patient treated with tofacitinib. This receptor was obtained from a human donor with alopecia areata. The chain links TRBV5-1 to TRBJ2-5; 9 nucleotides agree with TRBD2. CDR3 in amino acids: CASSLGISSGGSHPQETQYF. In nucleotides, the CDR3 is TGCGCCAGCAGCTTGGGAATCTCCAGCGGGGGGTCTCACCCCCAAGAGACCCAGTACTTC.